The 5 T cell receptor beta chains given below trace back to one sample, sequenced in a study of cytomegalovirus exposure and HLA in healthy donors. The primer mix had 60 Vbeta and 13 Jbeta primers. Generated by immunoSEQ multiplex PCR, the TCRdb table keeps only in-frame clones and is missing some. The sample lists about 130,000 clones; 83% were seen once. The material sequenced was PBMCs. The receptors originated from a girl aged 2 to 10 in good health and CMV-seronegative.

This chain links TRBV4-1 with TRBJ2-2; 7 bases line up with TRBD2. CDR1 and CDR2 from the germline V gene are MGHRA and YSYEKL. V dropped 4 bases and J dropped 5; count of bases not matched to a gene: 10. The CDR3 length is 16 residues. CDR3 in amino acids: CASSLVEAGLTGELFF. In DNA, the CDR3 is TGCGCCAGCAGCCTCGTAGAAGCGGGGCTAACCGGGGAGCTGTTTTTT.

This chain joins TRBV19 and TRBJ1-5, with 7 bases matching TRBD1. Germline V gene lookup returns CDR1 LNHDA and CDR2 SQIVND (reference sequence). Trimming took 2 bases from V and 4 from J; bases not matched to a gene: 11. The CDR3 spans 17 residues. CDR3 amino acids: CASSIPPGQYRNQPQHF. The CDR3 DNA follows: TGTGCCAGTAGTATACCCCCGGGACAGTACAGAAATCAGCCCCAGCATTTT. Variable domain in full (rest from reference TRBV19 and TRBJ1-5): DGGITQSPKYLFRKEGQNVTLSCEQNLNHDAMYWYRQDPGQGLRLIYYSQIVNDFQKGDIAEGYSVSREKKESFPLTVTSAQKNPTAFYLCASSIPPGQYRNQPQHFGDGTRLSIL.

This chain connects TRBV5-1 to TRBJ2-7; 9 nucleotides line up with TRBD2. The CDR3 length is 15 residues. With 3 bases clipped from V and 5 bases from J, the junction kept 9 bases outside the gene matches. Germline-derived CDR1 and CDR2 are SGHRS and YFSETQ. The CDR3 region is CASSSQRGEFDEQYF. The CDR3 DNA is TGCGCCAGCAGCTCCCAGCGGGGGGAGTTCGACGAGCAGTACTTC.

The chain links TRBV7-2 to TRBJ1-2; no reliable D call. There are 12 residues in the CDR3. The V and J ends lost 2 bases and 8 bases respectively, with 9 bases between them. CDR1 is SGHTA, CDR2 FQGNSA, per germline. CDR3 nucleotide sequence: TGTGCCAGCAGCTTATCTAGTTACGGCTACACCTTC. The encoded protein is CASSLSSYGYTF.

This clone has only one observation. The chain combines TRBV30 with TRBJ1-2; D is unclear. The CDR3 is made up of 14 amino acids. Trimming removed 4 bases at V and 5 bases at J, with 17 bases between. Germline V lookup: CDR1 GTSNPN, CDR2 SVGIG (reference sequence). DNA of the CDR3: TGTGCCTGGACTAGGGTCACCCCGGGGTATGGCTACACCTTC. It yields the protein CAWTRVTPGYGYTF.